This is a list of T cell receptor beta chains from one sample in a study of cytomegalovirus exposure and HLA in healthy donors. Method: immunoSEQ multiplex PCR; TCRdb's copy keeps in-frame clones and lacks some. The repertoire holds some 260,000 clones, with roughly 91% as singletons. Sequencing used PBMCs. Receptor source: a woman in her 30s in good health and CMV-seronegative. The CDR3 runs from the conserved cysteine through the conserved F or W. Fields, in order: V gene, CDR3 protein.

V gene: TRBV6-1; CDR3 protein: CASKDGSSYEQYF
V gene: TRBV7-8; CDR3 protein: CASSFSGTGSNGELFF
V gene: TRBV10-2; CDR3 protein: CASSDGYEQYF
V gene: TRBV5-1; CDR3 protein: CASSRLRFQETQYF
V gene: TRBV5-1; CDR3 protein: CASSYRPGTDNEQFF
V gene: TRBV5-4; CDR3 protein: CASSSFVRETQYF
V gene: TRBV12-5; CDR3 protein: CASGSLGGHYEQYF
V gene: TRBV27; CDR3 protein: CASSFHRRDNYGYTF
V gene: TRBV21-1; CDR3 protein: CASSNPGRNWHF
V gene: TRBV2; CDR3 protein: CASREPGLAGGVSYNEQFF
V gene: TRBV5-6; CDR3 protein: CASSLVSGEQYF
V gene: TRBV7-8; CDR3 protein: CASGLAGPYNEQFF
V gene: TRBV5-1; CDR3 protein: CASSWGYGEETQYF
V gene: TRBV28; CDR3 protein: CASRDPGRYNQPQHF
V gene: TRBV4-1; CDR3 protein: CASSLTPGAYEQYF
V gene: TRBV7-8; CDR3 protein: CASSGDSFEQYF
V gene: TRBV27; CDR3 protein: CASSLDRGLGNIQYF
V gene: TRBV5-1; CDR3 protein: CASRASGSMNEQFF
V gene: TRBV14; CDR3 protein: CASSPSGSSYNEQFF
V gene: TRBV9; CDR3 protein: CASSPRTPGDTEAFF
V gene: TRBV13; CDR3 protein: CASSLGGQGSSDKQYF
V gene: TRBV29-1; CDR3 protein: CSVGPPNTDTQYF
V gene: TRBV27; CDR3 protein: CASSFSPPGYNEQFF
V gene: TRBV4-1; CDR3 protein: CASSPLGGGRYEQYF
V gene: TRBV7-9; CDR3 protein: CASSPYSSEQYF
V gene: TRBV5-1; CDR3 protein: CASSSGQGEPLYEQYF